What follows are 30 T cell receptor beta chains derived from one specimen sequenced in a study of cytomegalovirus exposure and HLA in healthy donors. 13 Jbeta primers and 60 Vbeta primers were used for the PCR. Clones were sequenced by immunoSEQ multiplex PCR, and TCRdb holds only the in-frame ones, with some missing. Counted here are about 96,000 clones, over 75% occurring once; the ten biggest clones make up about 7%. The sample was PBMCs. The receptors come from a man in his forties or fifties in good health and CMV-seropositive.

The CDR3 loop reads CASGLVNGQGINQPQHF. The CDR3 DNA is TGTGCTAGTGGTTTGGTAAATGGGCAGGGGATCAATCAGCCCCAGCATTTT. This chain joins TRBV12-5 and TRBJ1-5; the D gene is possibly TRBD1 (6 bases). Trimming shortened V by 0 bases and J by 3 bases, and 15 bases separated the two germline ends. Germline CDR1 and CDR2: LGHNT and FRNRAP. The CDR3 has 17 residues.

This clone was observed a few times. The V gene is TRBV19, the J gene TRBJ2-3; 7 bases fit TRBD2. Per germline, CDR1 LNHDA and CDR2 SQIVND (reference sequence). The J segment lost 7 bases and the V segment lost 5 bases, leaving 6 bases of the junction unmatched. There are 13 residues in the CDR3. The CDR3 nucleotides are TGTGCCAGTAGTCCAATGGGACTATATACGCAGTATTTT. Residues: CASSPMGLYTQYF.

The CDR3 spells CASRVISGTAEAFF. The CDR3 DNA follows: TGTGCCAGCAGGGTCATTTCCGGGACAGCGGAAGCTTTCTTT. The chain links TRBV6-5 to TRBJ1-1, with 7 bases matching TRBD1. CDR1 and CDR2 from the germline V gene are MNHEY and SVGAGI. This CDR3 has 14 residues. V lost 6 bases, J lost 8 bases, and 12 bases stayed unmatched.

The chain couples TRBV27 to TRBJ1-6, with a tentative D call TRBD1 (6 bases). The CDR3 consists of 15 residues. V lost 2 bases to trimming and J lost 9 bases, with 14 bases between them. CDR1 and CDR2 (germline): MNHEY, SMNVEV (reference sequence). The CDR3 DNA is TGTGCCAGCAGTTTAGGGGGCGAGGGGCGTTCACCCCTCCACTTT. Protein product: CASSLGGEGRSPLHF.

This clone came up a few times. The rearrangement links TRBV7-2 to TRBJ2-1; 9 nucleotides line up with TRBD1. CDR3 length: 14 amino acids. With V trimmed by 5 bases and J by 5 bases, 4 bases remained unmatched. Germline assignment: CDR1 SGHTA and CDR2 FQGNSA. For the CDR3, the DNA is TGTGCCAGCAGCCCGCGGACAGGGGACAATGAGCAGTTCTTC. It is translated as CASSPRTGDNEQFF.

This clone has just one count. The chain links TRBV4-3 to TRBJ1-2, with 8 bases aligning to TRBD1. The V gene end was trimmed by 1 base and the J gene end by 3 bases; junction bases not matched to a gene: 10. The CDR3 spans 17 residues. Germline V gene lookup returns CDR1 LGHNA and CDR2 YSLEER. The CDR3 loop is CASSQGNDRGRDYGYTF. CDR3 in DNA: TGCGCCAGCAGCCAAGGGAATGACAGGGGAAGGGACTATGGCTACACCTTC.

This rearrangement joins TRBV4-3 to TRBJ2-4; D is undetermined. V lost 0 bases and J lost 9, with 12 bases in between. Germline CDR1 reads LGHNA; CDR2 reads YSLEER. The CDR3 sequence is 14 residues long. CDR3 DNA: TGCGCCAGCAGCCAAGAACGAAACTTTGGCATTCAGTACTTC. Its protein product is CASSQERNFGIQYF.

The rearrangement links TRBV30 to TRBJ1-3; D remains unclear. Germline lookup yields CDR1 GTSNPN and CDR2 SVGIG (reference sequence). The ends were cut back, 2 bases at V and 0 bases at J, with 8 bases in the middle. The CDR3 is made up of 14 amino acids. The CDR3 DNA reads TGTGCCTGGAGTTTCGGGAACTCTGGAAACACCATATATTTT. It encodes CAWSFGNSGNTIYF.

The chain couples TRBV5-1 to TRBJ2-3; no definite D call. CDR3 size: 14 residues. The V end was cut by 1 base, the J end by 8 bases, with 14 bases between. From germline, CDR1 is SGHRS and CDR2 YFSETQ. CDR3 bases: TGCGCCAGCAGCTTGTCCTGGGTTGAGGCTACGCAGTATTTT. As protein: CASSLSWVEATQYF.

CDR3 sequence reads: CASSLGSGQGTGYTF. The CDR3 bases are TGTGCCAGCAGCTTGGGTTCGGGACAGGGGACTGGCTACACCTTC. The chain recombines TRBV5-6 with TRBJ1-2; 10 positions match TRBD1. V shed 0 bases, J shed 7 bases, and the junction held 6 bases outside the gene matches. Looked up from germline, CDR1 is SGHDT and CDR2 is YYEEEE. The CDR3 extends over 15 amino acids.

The rearrangement uses TRBV10-3 and TRBJ1-1; TRBD1 matches 7 bases. This CDR3 has 12 amino acids. Unmatched junction bases numbered 2, after V lost 9 bases and J lost 1 base. From germline, CDR1 is ENHRY and CDR2 SYGVKD. Here the CDR3 reads CAIQGGNTEAFF. The CDR3 DNA reads TGTGCCATTCAGGGGGGGAACACTGAAGCTTTCTTT.

This clone was detected only once. J is TRBJ1-4 and V is TRBV20-1, with a possible D match to TRBD1 (5 bases). Germline CDR1 DFQATT, CDR2 SNEGSKA (reference sequence). This CDR3 is 11 amino acids long. The germline V and J ends were trimmed by 5 bases and 7 bases, with 8 bases remaining between them. The CDR3 loop reads CSAQGGEKLFF. Written as DNA, the CDR3 is TGCAGTGCTCAGGGCGGTGAAAAACTGTTTTTT.

V gene TRBV6-5 combines with J gene TRBJ1-4; 7 bases align to TRBD1. Germline-derived CDR1 and CDR2 are MNHEY and SVGAGI. V trimming: 6 bases; J trimming: 7 bases; junction bases outside the gene matches: 11. This CDR3 spans 15 amino acids. The CDR3 here is CASSKRQGGSEKLFF. DNA for the CDR3: TGTGCCAGCAGCAAAAGACAGGGTGGCAGTGAAAAACTGTTTTTT.

V and J are TRBV11-3 and TRBJ2-2; TRBD2 aligns across 8 bases. The CDR3 runs 18 residues. Unmatched junction bases numbered 12, after V lost 5 bases and J lost 1 base. Germline-derived CDR1 and CDR2 are SGHNT and YENEEA. The CDR3 DNA sequence: TGTGCCAGCAGCCAGGGATTAAGCGGGGGCCAGAACACCGGGGAGCTGTTTTTT. As protein: CASSQGLSGGQNTGELFF.

V gene TRBV7-2 combines with J gene TRBJ2-3; 7 bases fit TRBD2. The CDR3 runs 17 residues. After removal of 0 bases from V and 4 bases from J, the junction contained 10 bases not matched to a gene. The germline CDR1 and CDR2 sequences are SGHTA and FQGNSA. The CDR3 DNA sequence: TGTGCCAGCAGCTTAGCAAGCTTGCGGGGGAAACCAGATACGCAGTATTTT. It yields the protein CASSLASLRGKPDTQYF.

This chain connects TRBV5-1 to TRBJ2-6, with D possibly matching TRBD1 (6 bases). Trimming stripped 5 bases from V and 2 bases from J, with 11 bases between. CDR1 and CDR2 (germline): SGHRS, YFSETQ. There are 15 residues in the CDR3. Here the CDR3 reads CASSIQGAGANVLTF. CDR3 bases: TGCGCCAGCAGTATACAGGGAGCTGGGGCCAACGTCCTGACTTTC.

CDR3 loop: CASSPPTGGPYGYTF. CDR3 coding DNA: TGTGCCAGCAGCCCACCGACAGGGGGACCCTATGGCTACACCTTC. V usage is TRBV7-2 and J usage is TRBJ1-2, with 9 nucleotides matching TRBD1. The CDR3 extends over 15 amino acids. From germline, CDR1 is SGHTA and CDR2 FQGNSA. Unmatched junction bases numbered 8, after V lost 5 bases and J lost 4 bases.

Details on this clone: Other DNA sequences in this specimen translate into the identical CDR3. J is TRBJ1-2 and V is TRBV19, with D unresolved. Germline CDR1 reads LNHDA; CDR2 reads SQIVND (reference sequence). The CDR3 is 12 amino acids. The V end was cut by 3 bases, the J end by 5 bases, with 7 bases between. The CDR3 reads CASSIAGYGYTF. The CDR3 DNA sequence: TGTGCCAGTAGTATCGCAGGATATGGCTACACCTTC. The full variable domain, in which reference TRBV19 and TRBJ1-2 provide the parts outside the CDR3, is DGGITQSPKYLFRKEGQNVTLSCEQNLNHDAMYWYRQDPGQGLRLIYYSQIVNDFQKGDIAEGYSVSREKKESFPLTVTSAQKNPTAFYLCASSIAGYGYTFGSGTRLTVV.

The rearrangement links TRBV5-6 to TRBJ1-3, with D possibly TRBD1 on 5 matching bases. This CDR3 region has 13 residues. Germline V CDR1 and CDR2: SGHDT, YYEEEE. The ends were cut back, 3 bases at V and 2 bases at J, with 6 bases in the middle. DNA for the CDR3: TGTGCCAGCAGCTCCAGGGCTGGAAACACCATATATTTT. This gives the protein CASSSRAGNTIYF.

This clone was observed a single time. The rearrangement joins TRBV9 to TRBJ1-1; D gene uncertain. CDR1 and CDR2 (germline): SGDLS, YYNGEE. The CDR3 contains 16 residues. Trimming cost V 2 bases and J 1 base, with 15 bases left between them. Here the CDR3 reads CASSVSQSRRNTEAFF. DNA for the CDR3: TGTGCCAGCAGCGTCTCCCAGTCCAGGCGGAACACTGAAGCTTTCTTT.

The chain links TRBV6-1 to TRBJ2-5; 8 nucleotides match TRBD2. Germline V gene lookup returns CDR1 MNHNS and CDR2 SASEGT. The ends lost 8 bases at V and 1 base at J; junction bases unmatched: 9. The CDR3 is 15 residues long. For the CDR3, the DNA is TGTGCCAGCTCCAACGGCGGGGGGCGCCAAGAGACCCAGTACTTC. Translated, it gives CASSNGGGRQETQYF.

The CDR3 DNA reads as TGTGCCAGCAGGACAGGGGCGAACTATGGCTACACCTTC. It specifies CASRTGANYGYTF. This chain joins TRBV27 and TRBJ1-2, with 8 nucleotides matching TRBD1. The CDR3 consists of 13 residues. Germline lookup yields CDR1 MNHEY and CDR2 SMNVEV (reference sequence). V was pared by 6 bases and J by 2 bases, with 2 bases of the junction left unmatched.

The chain is built from TRBV5-1 and TRBJ2-3; D possibly corresponds to TRBD2 (7 bases). V lost 3 bases to trimming and J lost 6 bases, with 14 bases between them. Per germline, CDR1 SGHRS and CDR2 YFSETQ. The CDR3 is made up of 14 amino acids. The CDR3 bases are TGCGCCAGCAGCTGGGGGGGGCGAGTTGATACGCAGTATTTT. It encodes CASSWGGRVDTQYF.

The chain has TRBV2 and TRBJ2-7, with TRBD2 matching over 14 bases. The germline V gene encodes CDR1 SNHLY and CDR2 FYNNEI. Losses at the gene ends were 2 bases for V and 2 bases for J; bases not matched to a gene: 8. This CDR3 comprises 18 residues. CDR3 sequence: CASSELEGTSGGTYEQYF. The CDR3 DNA follows: TGTGCCAGCAGTGAACTGGAGGGGACTAGCGGGGGAACCTACGAGCAGTACTTC.

The V call is TRBV7-2, the J call TRBJ2-1, with D perhaps TRBD1 (6 bases). Trimming stripped 7 bases from V and 0 bases from J, with 19 bases between. Germline V gives CDR1 SGHTA, CDR2 FQGNSA. The CDR3 sequence is 17 residues long. CDR3 sequence (DNA): TGTGCCAGCAACCACAGGGCGTCGGCAGGCTCCTACAATGAGCAGTTCTTC. This translates into CASNHRASAGSYNEQFF. The full variable domain, completed using reference TRBV7-2 and TRBJ2-1, is GAGVSQSPSNKVTEKGKDVELRCDPISGHTALYWYRQSLGQGLEFLIYFQGNSAPDKSGLPSDRFSAERTGGSVSTLTIQRTQQEDSAVYLCASNHRASAGSYNEQFFGPGTRLTVL.

This chain links TRBV2 with TRBJ1-4, with D maybe TRBD1 (6 bases). Germline loops: CDR1 SNHLY, CDR2 FYNNEI. This CDR3 region has 14 residues. V lost 5 bases, J lost 2 bases, and 9 bases lay in between. The CDR3 DNA sequence: TGTGCCAGCAGTCCACAGGGCACTAATGAAAAACTGTTTTTT. Protein: CASSPQGTNEKLFF. The full variable domain, rest sourced from reference TRBV2 and TRBJ1-4, is EPEVTQTPSHQVTQMGQEVILRCVPISNHLYFYWYRQILGQKVEFLVSFYNNEISEKSEIFDDQFSVERPDGSNFTLKIRSTKLEDSAMYFCASSPQGTNEKLFFGSGTQLSVL.

The chain uses TRBV6-5 and TRBJ2-3, with 8 bases lining up with TRBD2. The CDR3 length is 15 residues. Trimming removed 0 bases from V and 4 bases from J; junction bases left unmatched: 3. Germline assignment: CDR1 MNHEY and CDR2 SVGAGI. CDR3 region: CASSYSVAGPDTQYF. In DNA, the CDR3 is TGTGCCAGCAGTTACTCCGTAGCGGGGCCAGATACGCAGTATTTT.

CDR3 amino acids: CASSLPGQGGTEAFF. Written as DNA, the CDR3 is TGTGCCAGCAGTTTACCTGGACAGGGGGGCACTGAAGCTTTCTTT. The chain combines TRBV28 with TRBJ1-1, with 10 bases aligning to TRBD1. Per the germline V gene, CDR1 is MDHEN and CDR2 is SYDVKM. This CDR3 region has 15 residues. The J segment lost 4 bases and the V segment lost 2 bases, leaving 4 bases of the junction unmatched.

For the CDR3, the DNA is TGTGCCAGCAGTCCCTTACCGAGGGCCGGTTCACCCCTCCACTTT. Translated: CASSPLPRAGSPLHF. The V call is TRBV28, the J call TRBJ1-6; D call uncertain. V was trimmed by 5 bases and J by 9 bases, leaving 17 bases between them. The CDR3 is made up of 15 amino acids. Germline lookup yields CDR1 MDHEN and CDR2 SYDVKM.

The chain uses TRBV5-4 and TRBJ1-3; TRBD1 matches at 9 bases. CDR3 size: 14 residues. V was pared by 4 bases and J by 4 bases, with 3 bases of the junction left unmatched. Germline values: CDR1 SGHNT, CDR2 YYREEE (reference sequence). The CDR3 sequence: CASSQDRGGNTIYF. The CDR3 DNA is TGTGCCAGCAGCCAAGACAGGGGGGGAAACACCATATATTTT.